What follows are 31 T cell receptor beta chains derived from one specimen sequenced in a study of blood T cells in healthy people across ages. PCR was performed a second time for roughly 7 to 12 cycles using a sample-barcoded 5' primer and a J-beta primer mix. TCRdb analysed the 5' RACE reads with MiXCR anew, one entry per CDR3 protein. The data hold under 2 million distinct CDR3 sequences, with about 31% observed a single time. Sequenced sample: blood. The receptors shown here come from a woman aged 25 to 39 in good health.

The J gene is TRBJ1-5, the V gene TRBV28; 7 bases map to TRBD1. V shed 5 bases and J 5 bases; nucleotides not matched to a gene: 6. The CDR3 is 14 amino acids. The germline CDR1 and CDR2 sequences are MDHEN and SYDVKM. CDR3 DNA: TGTGCCAGCAGTGAGGGACAGAGAGATCAGCCCCAGCATTTT. This encodes CASSEGQRDQPQHF.

The sample holds a few counts of this clonotype. The J gene is TRBJ2-7, the V gene TRBV5-1; D unresolved. V was clipped by 3 bases and J by 4 bases, with 11 bases between them. Germline CDR1 SGHRS, CDR2 YFSETQ. The length of the CDR3 is 13 residues. The CDR3 sequence: CASSSNPNYEQYF. Written as DNA, the CDR3 is TGCGCCAGCAGCTCGAATCCAAATTACGAGCAGTACTTC.

The chain uses TRBV20-1 and TRBJ1-5, with no clear D. The germline CDR1 and CDR2 sequences are DFQATT and SNEGSKA (reference sequence). Trimming left V 4 bases short and J 0 bases short, with 7 bases between. This CDR3 comprises 13 residues. The CDR3 bases are TGCAGTGCTAATCTCAATAGCAATCAGCCCCAGCATTTT. Encoded protein: CSANLNSNQPQHF.

V gene TRBV15 combines with J gene TRBJ2-5; 8 nucleotides agree with TRBD2. Matching the DNA end better, TRBJ2-7 makes the J call doubtful. The germline gives CDR1 LNHNV, CDR2 YYDKDF (reference sequence). The CDR3 spans 16 residues. The CDR3 region is CATSRGPRGGTNEQYF. The CDR3 DNA sequence: TGTGCCACCAGCAGAGGTCCCCGGGGGGGTACCAACGAGCAGTACTTC.

This clonotype turned up a few times. The chain couples TRBV25-1 to TRBJ2-1, with D perhaps TRBD2 (6 bases). V was cut by 3 bases and J by 6 bases, with 18 bases left in between. The germline V gene has CDR1 MGHDK and CDR2 SYGVNS. CDR3 length equals 16 residues. Here the CDR3 reads CASSEKTPGGFNEQFF. DNA for the CDR3: TGTGCCAGCAGTGAGAAGACCCCCGGAGGGTTCAATGAGCAGTTCTTC.

This clonotype came up a few times. The CDR3 spells CSAFFPGLNNEQFF. The CDR3 nucleotides are TGCAGTGCTTTTTTTCCGGGCCTGAATAATGAGCAGTTCTTC. The V call is TRBV20-1, the J call TRBJ2-1; no clear D. The V and J ends lost 5 bases and 7 bases respectively, with 18 bases between them. CDR3 size: 14 residues. CDR1 is DFQATT and CDR2 is SNEGSKA in the germline V gene (reference sequence).

The chain couples TRBV6-1 to TRBJ1-4; 7 bases are shared with TRBD1. V lost 3 bases to trimming and J lost 10 bases; unmatched junction nucleotides: 14. In germline, CDR1 is MNHNS, CDR2 SASEGT. The CDR3 spans 16 residues. The CDR3 DNA follows: TGTGCCAGCAGTGATTACAGGGGCGGCTGGGAGGTAAAACTGTTTTTT. It codes for CASSDYRGGWEVKLFF.

Comments on this clonotype: At one end the junction does not follow the germline gene, possibly because of a read error. The chain carries TRBV5-1 and TRBJ1-4; tentative D call: TRBD1 (5 bases). This CDR3 spans 17 amino acids. Germline CDR1 SGHRS, CDR2 YFSETQ. The CDR3: CASSLAPRGATNEKRFF. In nucleotides, the CDR3 is TGCGCCAGCAGCTTGGCGCCAAGGGGAGCAACTAATGAAAAACGGTTTTTT.

The table lists this clonotype with a few counts. The chain links TRBV11-3 to TRBJ2-4; D might be TRBD1 (5 bases). The V gene's germline CDR1 is SGHNT and CDR2 YENEEA. The CDR3 sequence is 14 residues long. Trimming took 5 bases from V and 8 from J, leaving 16 bases between them. CDR3 nucleotides: TGTGCCAGCAGCGGCATCCTCAGGGTAGACATTCAGTACTTC. It translates to CASSGILRVDIQYF.

The chain couples TRBV20-1 to TRBJ2-1, with D possibly TRBD1 on 6 matching bases. With 2 bases removed from V and 8 bases from J, the gap between germline ends came to 13 bases. The CDR3 spans 13 residues. Per germline, CDR1 DFQATT and CDR2 SNEGSKA (reference sequence). The CDR3 DNA sequence: TGCAGTGCTAGACCAAGAACAGGGTATGAGCAGTTCTTC. This sequence encodes CSARPRTGYEQFF.

In this sample, this clonotype turned up once. This may be a read error, as it is one base from a much larger clone. V and J are TRBV5-1 and TRBJ2-1, with D unresolved. This CDR3 has 12 residues. In germline, CDR1 is SGHRS, CDR2 YFSETQ. Trimming removed 4 bases at V and 9 bases at J, with 11 bases between. The CDR3 DNA sequence: TGCGCCAGCAGCGCCCGGTCGGGTGAGCAGTTCTTC. It yields the protein CASSARSGEQFF.

This clonotype occurred a few times. This chain uses TRBV5-1 with TRBJ2-1, with D possibly matching TRBD1 (5 bases). This CDR3 comprises 11 residues. V lost 7 bases and J lost 9, with 11 bases in between. The germline CDR1 and CDR2 sequences are SGHRS and YFSETQ. DNA for the CDR3: TGCGCCAGCGCTACAGGACCTGAGCAGTTCTTC. It encodes CASATGPEQFF.

The V call is TRBV6-2 or TRBV6-3, the J call TRBJ1-1, with D perhaps TRBD1 (5 bases). The germline V gene encodes CDR1 MNHEY and CDR2 SVGEGT. Trimming removed 6 bases at V and 1 base at J, with 15 bases between. This CDR3 contains 15 residues. In DNA, the CDR3 is TGTGCCAGCAGCCCTGGGACGAAGGGGAACACTGAAGCTTTCTTT. Translated: CASSPGTKGNTEAFF.

The chain is built from TRBV27 and TRBJ2-5; 11 bases match TRBD2. Matching the DNA end better, TRBJ2-7 makes the J call doubtful. Germline V gene data show CDR1 as MNHEY and CDR2 as SMNVEV (reference sequence). CDR3 length: 15 amino acids. The CDR3 loop is CASSFQLAGVDEQYF. The CDR3 nucleotides read TGTGCCAGCAGTTTCCAACTAGCGGGGGTGGACGAGCAGTACTTC.

For this clonotype: Since a much larger clone is just one base distant, this may be a read error. The gene calls are TRBV6-5 and TRBJ2-1, with a possible D match to TRBD1 (5 bases). Germline assignment: CDR1 MNHEY and CDR2 SVGAGI. Trimming stripped 5 bases from V and 2 bases from J, with 7 bases between. The CDR3 sequence is 13 residues long. The CDR3 here is CASSTTAYNEQFF. CDR3 coding DNA: TGTGCCAGCAGTACGACAGCCTACAATGAGCAGTTCTTC.

The chain is built from TRBV6-1 and TRBJ2-3; the match to TRBD2 covers 11 bases. This CDR3 contains 16 residues. Unmatched junction bases numbered 6, after V lost 6 bases and J lost 1 base. Germline V gene data show CDR1 as MNHNS and CDR2 as SASEGT. Written as DNA, the CDR3 is TGTGCCAGCAGCATACTAGCGGGAGCGGGCACAGATACGCAGTATTTT. It is translated as CASSILAGAGTDTQYF.

The chain combines TRBV20-1 with TRBJ2-7; D is possibly TRBD2 (7 bases). Trimming pared 2 bases from V and 4 bases from J, leaving 21 bases between. The CDR3 contains 16 residues. Germline lookup yields CDR1 DFQATT and CDR2 SNEGSKA (reference sequence). CDR3 DNA sequence: TGCAGTGCTAGACCCACCGGGGGAGGGACATTATACGAGCAGTACTTC. It specifies CSARPTGGGTLYEQYF.

This clonotype was observed a few times. The chain has TRBV7-2 and TRBJ2-1; 8 bases match TRBD2. This CDR3 spans 17 amino acids. Germline V gene data show CDR1 as SGHTA and CDR2 as FQGNSA. Trimming at V came to 1 base and at J to 0 bases, leaving 5 bases not matched to a gene. For the CDR3, the DNA is TGTGCCAGCAGCTTAGGTCAGCGGGGGATCTCCTACAATGAGCAGTTCTTC. As protein: CASSLGQRGISYNEQFF.

The chain couples TRBV21-1 to TRBJ1-2; TRBD1, the table's D call, lacks a check against the DNA. TRBV21-1 is shown as a pseudogene. The CDR3 totals 20 residues. CDR3 protein: CASSTPNTAHSPRGMFGYTF. The CDR3 DNA reads TGTGCCAGCAGCACCCCCAACACCGCCCACTCTCCTCGGGGTATGTTTGGCTACACCTTC.

CDR3 sequence: CASSLGAGGLYGYTF. The CDR3, as DNA: TGTGCCAGCAGCTTAGGCGCAGGGGGCCTCTATGGCTACACCTTC. V is TRBV7-6 and J is TRBJ1-2; 8 bases are a match to TRBD1. Germline lookup yields CDR1 SGHVS and CDR2 FNYEAQ. After removal of 1 base from V and 4 bases from J, the junction contained 5 bases not matched to a gene. The length of the CDR3 is 15 residues.

This chain uses TRBV9 with TRBJ2-3; the match to TRBD2 covers 13 bases. The CDR3 length is 17 residues. V lost 1 base, J lost 6 bases, and 8 bases stayed unmatched. CDR1 and CDR2 (germline): SGDLS, YYNGEE. CDR3 residues: CASSVLGLAGVRDTQYF. The CDR3 DNA is TGTGCCAGCAGCGTACTTGGACTAGCGGGAGTCAGGGATACGCAGTATTTT.

This clonotype was counted only a few times. This sequence joins TRBV28 and TRBJ2-7; D is possibly TRBD1 (6 bases). Germline CDR1 and CDR2: MDHEN and SYDVKM. Trimming took 1 base from V and 4 from J, leaving 14 bases between them. The CDR3 covers 15 residues. The DNA of the CDR3 is TGTGCCAGCAGTTTATTAGTTGGGGGCAGGTACGAGCAGTACTTC. This sequence encodes CASSLLVGGRYEQYF.

In the case of this clonotype: The junction departs from the called germline gene at one end, perhaps through a read error. The chain carries TRBV7-9 and TRBJ1-1; a possible D gene is TRBD1 (5 bases). The CDR3 runs 13 residues. CDR1 is SEHNR and CDR2 is FQNEAQ in the germline V gene (reference sequence). The CDR3 loop is CAGSLNGPGVAFF. The CDR3 bases are TGTGCCGGCAGCTTAAACGGGCCGGGGGTGGCTTTCTTT.

This clonotype was picked up a small number of times. The chain combines TRBV20-1 with TRBJ1-6, with D tentatively TRBD1 (6 bases). This CDR3 comprises 17 residues. Trimming cost V 1 base and J 1 base, with 14 bases left between them. Germline V gene data show CDR1 as DFQATT and CDR2 as SNEGSKA (reference sequence). CDR3 sequence: CSARVVDSRSYNSPLHF. The CDR3 DNA reads TGCAGTGCTAGAGTTGTGGACAGCCGATCCTATAATTCACCCCTCCACTTT.

The chain has TRBV7-9 and TRBJ2-1; TRBD1 is a possible D gene (6 bases). The CDR3 is 17 residues long. Deletions cut 3 bases from V and 0 bases from J, with 15 bases between. Germline assignment: CDR1 SEHNR and CDR2 FQNEAQ (reference sequence). CDR3 in amino acids: CASSLEQGPSSYNEQFF. CDR3 nucleotide sequence: TGTGCCAGCAGCTTGGAACAGGGACCGTCCTCCTACAATGAGCAGTTCTTC.

This clonotype was picked up many times. The chain employs TRBV29-1 and TRBJ2-3; tentative D call: TRBD2 (7 bases). Trimming took 6 bases from V and 4 from J, leaving 20 bases between them. The germline V gene encodes CDR1 SQVTM and CDR2 ANQGSEA. This CDR3 is built from 15 residues. CDR3 sequence: CSVMGGGGSPDTQYF. The CDR3 DNA reads as TGCAGCGTGATGGGAGGGGGAGGGAGCCCAGATACGCAGTATTTT.

V gene TRBV7-3 combines with J gene TRBJ2-1; tentative D call: TRBD2 (6 bases). The length of the CDR3 is 19 residues. From germline, CDR1 is SGHTA and CDR2 FQGTGA. Trimming stripped 2 bases from V and 0 bases from J, with 20 bases between. The CDR3 is CASSLYIGVAVSSYNEQFF. The CDR3 DNA is TGTGCCAGCAGCTTATATATCGGGGTAGCGGTGAGCTCCTACAATGAGCAGTTCTTC.

This clonotype was counted at least ten times. The CDR3 sequence: CSADRGTDTQYF. As DNA, the CDR3 is TGCAGCGCGGACAGGGGCACAGATACGCAGTATTTT. The rearrangement uses TRBV20-1 and TRBJ2-3; TRBD1 agrees at 8 bases. Germline assignment: CDR1 DFQATT and CDR2 SNEGSKA (reference sequence). The CDR3 loop spans 12 amino acids.

The chain recombines TRBV10-3 with TRBJ2-1; 14 bases line up with TRBD2. J was trimmed by 5 bases and V by 11 bases; bases with no gene match: 20. Germline V gives CDR1 ENHRY, CDR2 SYGVKD. This CDR3 is 19 amino acids long. CDR3 sequence: CASSPGLAGVLGGDNEQFF. The DNA of the CDR3 is TGTGCCTCCTCACCGGGACTAGCGGGAGTTTTGGGAGGGGACAATGAGCAGTTCTTC.

This clonotype was recorded a few times. The genes are TRBV11-2 and TRBJ2-5; D remains unclear. CDR3 length: 14 residues. The V gene lost 1 base and the J gene lost 4 bases, with 10 bases spanning the gap. Per germline, CDR1 SGHAT and CDR2 FQNNGV. CDR3 in amino acids: CASSLAPWRETQYF. The CDR3 bases are TGTGCCAGCAGCTTAGCCCCGTGGAGAGAGACCCAGTACTTC.

In this sample, this clonotype turned up a few times. CDR3 loop: CASSVGTGNEQFF. The CDR3 DNA reads TGTGCCAGCAGCGTAGGTACGGGCAATGAGCAGTTCTTC. The chain joins TRBV9 to TRBJ2-1; no reliable D call. This CDR3 has 13 amino acids. CDR1 is SGDLS and CDR2 is YYNGEE in the germline V gene. The V end was cut by 0 bases, the J end by 6 bases, with 7 bases between.